The clone carrying this T cell receptor beta chain was seen only a few times. Antigen: not known. The sample belongs to a study of T-cell reconstitution after alpha-beta-depleted transplantation in children. Unique molecular identifiers were incorporated into the prepared TCRbeta library. MiXCR, run by TCRdb on the PCR reads, gives a single entry per CDR3 protein. Of fewer than 450,000 distinct CDR3 sequences in the sample, 16% were seen once. Study-wide results and caveats: Surviving recipient T cells and intrathymic progenitors accounted for some patients' high TCRbeta diversity at day 60. The authors attributed T-cell counts and diversity one year after transplant mostly to newly produced T cells.

CDR1 and CDR2 (germline): MDHEN, SYDVKM. V gave up 10 bases and J gave up 3 bases, with 27 bases separating them. CDR3 length: 17 residues. This chain uses TRBV28 with TRBJ2-5; D may match TRBD1 or TRBD2 (5 bases each). The sequence was collected from a male patient between 2 and 15 years old who had a stem cell transplant for acute lymphoblastic leukemia, so the T cells may come from the graft donor. The sequencing here drew on PBMCs, mostly from graft donor cells, taken 360 days after TCRalphabeta/CD19-depleted stem cell transplant. The CDR3 DNA reads as TGTGCCACCGCGGCCATTTTGAGGGGCGCCTTAAAAGAGACCCAGTACTTC. Translation: CATAAILRGALKETQYF. Full variable domain (outside the CDR3, taken from reference TRBV28 and TRBJ2-5): DVKVTQSSRYLVKRTGEKVFLECVQDMDHENMFWYRQDPGLGLRLIYFSYDVKMKEKGDIPEGYSVSREKKERFSLILESASTNQTSMYLCATAAILRGALKETQYFGPGTRLLVL.